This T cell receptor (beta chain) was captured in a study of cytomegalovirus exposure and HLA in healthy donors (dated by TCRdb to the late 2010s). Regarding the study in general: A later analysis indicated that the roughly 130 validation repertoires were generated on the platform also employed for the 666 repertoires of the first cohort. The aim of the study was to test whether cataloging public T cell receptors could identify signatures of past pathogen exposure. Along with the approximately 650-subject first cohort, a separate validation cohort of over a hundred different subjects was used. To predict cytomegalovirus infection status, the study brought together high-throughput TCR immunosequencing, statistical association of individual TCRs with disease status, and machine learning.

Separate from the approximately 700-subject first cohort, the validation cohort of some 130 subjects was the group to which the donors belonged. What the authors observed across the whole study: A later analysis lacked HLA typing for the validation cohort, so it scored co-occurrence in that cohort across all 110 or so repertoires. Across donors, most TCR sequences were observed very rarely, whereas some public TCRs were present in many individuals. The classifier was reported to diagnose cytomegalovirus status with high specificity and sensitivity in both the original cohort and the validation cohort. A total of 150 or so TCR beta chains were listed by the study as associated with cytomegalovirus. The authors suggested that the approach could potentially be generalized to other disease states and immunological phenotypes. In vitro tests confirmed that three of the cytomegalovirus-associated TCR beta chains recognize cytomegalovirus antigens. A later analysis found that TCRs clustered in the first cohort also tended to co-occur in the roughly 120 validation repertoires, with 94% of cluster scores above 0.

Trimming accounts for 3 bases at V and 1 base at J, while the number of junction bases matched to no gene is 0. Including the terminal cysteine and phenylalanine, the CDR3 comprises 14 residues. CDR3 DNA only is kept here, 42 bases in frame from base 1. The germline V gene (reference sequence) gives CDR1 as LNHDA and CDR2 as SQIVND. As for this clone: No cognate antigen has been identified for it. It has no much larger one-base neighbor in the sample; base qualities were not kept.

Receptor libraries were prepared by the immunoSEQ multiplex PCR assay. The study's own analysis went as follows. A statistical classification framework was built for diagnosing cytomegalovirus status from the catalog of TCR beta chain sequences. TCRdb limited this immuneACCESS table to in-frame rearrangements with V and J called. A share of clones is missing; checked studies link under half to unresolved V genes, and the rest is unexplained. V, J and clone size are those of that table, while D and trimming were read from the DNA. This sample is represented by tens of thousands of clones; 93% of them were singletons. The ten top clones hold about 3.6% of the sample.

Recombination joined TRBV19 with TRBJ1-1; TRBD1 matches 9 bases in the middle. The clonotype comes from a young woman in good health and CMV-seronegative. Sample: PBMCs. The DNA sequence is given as TGTGCCAGTAGTATGGGACAGGGGAACACTGAAGCTTTCTTT. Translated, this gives CASSMGQGNTEAFF.